A single sample is the source of the 25 T cell receptor beta chains below, sequenced in a study of response to subunit inactivated influenza vaccine. TCRdb called the RT-PCR reads again in MiXCR, with one record for every CDR3 protein. The table shows 550,000 to 800,000 distinct CDR3 sequences, with approximately 14% occurring only once. The starting material was PBMCs from blood, obtained around two weeks before vaccination. The receptors shown here come from a man between 50 and 59 years old who received an inactivated influenza vaccine.

This clonotype appeared a few times. The gene calls are TRBV6-5 and TRBJ1-5; tentatively, D is TRBD1 (5 bases). Germline CDR1 MNHEY, CDR2 SVGAGI. Trimming took 0 bases from V and 9 from J, leaving 12 bases between them. There are 14 residues in the CDR3. The CDR3 region has the DNA TGTGCCAGCAGTTACTCGGGGACGGCGGGGCCCCAGCATTTT. Translation: CASSYSGTAGPQHF.

This clonotype was seen once. At one of its ends the junction is not consistent with the germline gene, which may arise from a read error. The CDR3 coding sequence is TGCGCCAGCAGCCCGGGACAGTATAATACACCCCTCCACTTT. Encoded protein: CASSPGQYNTPLHF. The chain employs TRBV5-1 and TRBJ1-6; 7 bases map to TRBD1. CDR3 size: 14 residues. Per germline, CDR1 SGHRS and CDR2 YFSETQ. The entire variable domain, with the rest obtained from reference TRBV5-1 and TRBJ1-6, is as follows: KAGVTQTPRYLIKTRGQQVTLSCSPISGHRSVSWYQQTPGQGLQFLFEYFSETQRNKGNFPGRFSGRQFSNSRSEMNVSTLELGDSALYLCASSPGQYNTPLHFGNGTRLTVT.

The J gene is TRBJ2-1, the V gene TRBV27; 8 nucleotides match TRBD1. The trim removed 4 bases at V and 8 bases at J, leaving 13 bases unmatched. CDR1 and CDR2 (germline): MNHEY, SMNVEV (reference sequence). The CDR3 has 16 amino acids. The DNA for the CDR3 is TGTGCCAGCAGTTCATCCGGGACAGGACGAATACATGAGCAGTTCTTC. Translating it yields CASSSSGTGRIHEQFF.

This clonotype was seen at least ten times. The chain has TRBV20-1 and TRBJ2-3, with D possibly being TRBD2 (5 bases). The CDR3 spans 12 residues. Germline CDR1 and CDR2: DFQATT and SNEGSKA (reference sequence). V was pared by 3 bases and J by 4 bases, with 8 bases between. The CDR3 sequence is CSASGGPDTQYF. Written as DNA, the CDR3 is TGCAGTGCTAGTGGCGGGCCAGATACGCAGTATTTT.

The chain combines TRBV12-3 or TRBV12-4 with TRBJ2-1, with D possibly TRBD1 on 6 matching bases. Trimming removed 4 bases at V and 2 bases at J, with 12 bases between. The CDR3 sequence is 15 residues long. In DNA, the CDR3 is TGTGCCAGCAGTTCTAGGGGGATGCCCTACAATGAGCAGTTCTTC. It specifies CASSSRGMPYNEQFF.

This clonotype was counted between two and nine times. The V call is TRBV5-6, the J call TRBJ2-3; D gene unclear. CDR1 and CDR2 (germline): SGHDT, YYEEEE. The CDR3 runs to 13 residues. Trimming cost V 0 bases and J 11 bases, with 13 bases left between them. CDR3: CASSLVGRDGQYF. DNA of the CDR3: TGTGCCAGCAGCTTGGTTGGTAGGGATGGGCAGTATTTT.

V is TRBV19 and J is TRBJ1-1; 9 bases line up with TRBD1. The V and J ends lost 7 bases and 1 base, in that order; junction bases with no gene match: 7. The CDR3 consists of 15 residues. CDR1 is LNHDA, CDR2 SQIVND, per germline (reference sequence). The CDR3 sequence: CASNDPGQGNTEAFF. In DNA, the CDR3 is TGTGCCAGTAACGACCCGGGACAGGGGAACACTGAAGCTTTCTTT.

The rearrangement links TRBV20-1 to TRBJ2-2; 7 bases match TRBD2. Germline V CDR1 and CDR2: DFQATT, SNEGSKA (reference sequence). There are 14 residues in the CDR3. J was trimmed by 5 bases and V by 5 bases; bases with no gene match: 8. CDR3 sequence: CSAPTRGNTGELFF. CDR3 coding DNA: TGCAGTGCTCCTACGCGGGGGAATACCGGGGAGCTGTTTTTT.

The chain is built from TRBV28 and TRBJ2-5, with D maybe TRBD2 (5 bases). Between the trimmed V and J ends, which lost 8 bases and 5 bases, there was a span of 12 bases. Looked up from germline, CDR1 is MDHEN and CDR2 is SYDVKM. This CDR3 contains 12 residues. In DNA form, the CDR3 reads TGTGCCAGCGGTGAAGGGAGTGAGACCCAGTACTTC. This codes for CASGEGSETQYF. The variable domain in full, with the rest retrieved from reference TRBV28 and TRBJ2-5, is DVKVTQSSRYLVKRTGEKVFLECVQDMDHENMFWYRQDPGLGLRLIYFSYDVKMKEKGDIPEGYSVSREKKERFSLILESASTNQTSMYLCASGEGSETQYFGPGTRLLVL.

V and J are TRBV14 and TRBJ2-7, with 9 bases lining up with TRBD1. Germline V gives CDR1 SGHDN, CDR2 FVKESK. With 0 bases clipped from V and 4 bases from J, the junction kept 19 bases outside the gene matches. The CDR3 has 20 amino acids. The chain's CDR3 is CASSQDFRLRQGVITYEQYF. As DNA, the CDR3 is TGTGCCAGCAGCCAAGATTTCCGCCTTAGACAGGGGGTAATCACTTACGAGCAGTACTTC.

The chain is built from TRBV6-2 or TRBV6-3 and TRBJ2-7; the D call may be TRBD1 or TRBD2 (5 bases each). The CDR3 is 15 amino acids. The germline CDR1 and CDR2 sequences are MNHEY and SVGEGT. Trimming took off 5 bases at V and 6 bases at J, with 20 bases between the two ends. The CDR3 loop reads CASSLLGEGPSEQYF. The CDR3 nucleotides read TGTGCCAGCAGTCTACTCGGAGAGGGGCCTTCCGAGCAGTACTTC.

The genes are TRBV6-2 or TRBV6-3 and TRBJ2-5; TRBD2 agrees at 8 bases. V lost 6 bases and J lost 5; bases outside the gene matches: 5. The CDR3 is 13 amino acids. Germline loops: CDR1 MNHEY, CDR2 SVGEGT. The CDR3 is CASRRTSWETQYF. CDR3 in DNA: TGTGCCAGCAGGCGGACTAGCTGGGAGACCCAGTACTTC.

This clonotype was seen only a few times. CDR3 loop: CASSPPGVGAETQYF. The CDR3 bases are TGTGCCAGCAGCCCCCCAGGGGTCGGGGCAGAGACCCAGTACTTC. The J gene is TRBJ2-5, the V gene TRBV11-2, with a tentative D call TRBD1 (6 bases). This CDR3 comprises 15 residues. Trimming cost V 5 bases and J 4 bases, with 17 bases left between them. Germline CDR1 is SGHAT and CDR2 is FQNNGV.

This chain links TRBV20-1 with TRBJ2-1; 11 bases are shared with TRBD2. V shed 3 bases and J 1 base; nucleotides not matched to a gene: 8. Per germline, CDR1 DFQATT and CDR2 SNEGSKA (reference sequence). CDR3 size: 17 residues. The CDR3 DNA reads TGCAGTGCTAGTAAGCTAGCGGGGGGCTTATCCTACAATGAGCAGTTCTTC. Encoded protein: CSASKLAGGLSYNEQFF.

This rearrangement joins TRBV9 to TRBJ1-6; the D gene is possibly TRBD1 (5 bases). V was cut by 0 bases and J by 5 bases, with 9 bases left in between. Germline values: CDR1 SGDLS, CDR2 YYNGEE. This CDR3 has 15 amino acids. CDR3 protein: CASSVGGSDNSPLHF. The CDR3 DNA is TGTGCCAGCAGCGTAGGGGGGTCGGATAATTCACCCCTCCACTTT.

A few counts support this clonotype. The rearrangement joins TRBV20-1 to TRBJ2-5; D gene uncertain. Germline V lookup: CDR1 DFQATT, CDR2 SNEGSKA (reference sequence). This CDR3 has 13 residues. Between the trimmed V and J ends, which lost 3 bases and 1 base, there was a span of 9 bases. As DNA, the CDR3 is TGCAGTGCTAGTTTTGGCGGCCAAGAGACCCAGTACTTC. Translated: CSASFGGQETQYF.

This clonotype has ten or more counts. The genes are TRBV10-2 and TRBJ2-2; TRBD2 matches 14 bases. This CDR3 comprises 17 residues. Germline assignment: CDR1 WSHSY and CDR2 SAAADI. Germline trimming cut 6 bases from V and 4 bases from J; bases unmatched to any gene: 7. CDR3 sequence (DNA): TGCGCCAGCAGGGAGACTAGCGGGAGGGTGCCCACCGGGGAGCTGTTTTTT. Protein product: CASRETSGRVPTGELFF.

At least ten counts were recorded for this clonotype. V gene TRBV4-1 combines with J gene TRBJ2-1; 10 bases align to TRBD2. Germline V lookup: CDR1 MGHRA, CDR2 YSYEKL. CDR3 length: 17 amino acids. J gave up 4 bases and V 1 base, and 7 bases lay outside the gene matches. In DNA form, the CDR3 reads TGCGCCAGCAGCCAAGCCCTTAGCGGGGGGCCATACAATGAGCAGTTCTTC. Translating it yields CASSQALSGGPYNEQFF.

This clonotype was detected a few times. This rearrangement joins TRBV12-3 or TRBV12-4 to TRBJ2-3; 9 bases map to TRBD2. The J segment lost 3 bases and the V segment lost 3 bases, leaving 22 bases of the junction unmatched. The CDR3 spans 21 residues. The CDR3 nucleotides are TGTGCCAGCAGTTTTCGCAGGCTGTACCCGAATAGCGGGAGTCGGACAGATACGCAGTATTTT. It is translated as CASSFRRLYPNSGSRTDTQYF.

This clonotype has just a few counts. The V and J genes are TRBV12-3 or TRBV12-4 and TRBJ1-1; D ambiguous. The CDR3 contains 11 residues. V was cut by 5 bases and J by 8 bases, with 9 bases left in between. For the CDR3, the DNA is TGTGCCAGCAGTCCTCGGACGGAAGCTTTCTTT. This codes for CASSPRTEAFF.

This clonotype has just one count. This chain uses TRBV7-2 with TRBJ2-5; TRBD2 is a possible D gene (6 bases). Per the germline V gene, CDR1 is SGHTA and CDR2 is FQGNSA. Between the trimmed V and J ends, which lost 6 bases and 5 bases, there was a span of 13 bases. CDR3 length equals 13 residues. Here the CDR3 DNA reads TGTGCCAGCAGTCGGGGGAAGAACGAGACCCAGTACTTC. Protein: CASSRGKNETQYF. Supplemented by reference TRBV7-2 and TRBJ2-5, the full variable domain reads GAGVSQSPSNKVTEKGKDVELRCDPISGHTALYWYRQSLGQGLEFLIYFQGNSAPDKSGLPSDRFSAERTGGSVSTLTIQRTQQEDSAVYLCASSRGKNETQYFGPGTRLLVL.

V and J are TRBV5-1 and TRBJ2-7; D is uncertain. CDR1 is SGHRS, CDR2 YFSETQ, per germline. The CDR3 loop spans 15 amino acids. V gave up 0 bases and J gave up 3 bases, with 13 bases separating them. The CDR3 nucleotides are TGCGCCAGCAGCTTGGCGGCCGCTTATAACTACGAGCAGTACTTC. Translating gives CASSLAAAYNYEQYF.

This clonotype was observed a few times. The chain couples TRBV3-1 to TRBJ2-1, with TRBD2 matching 9 bases. The CDR3 is made up of 19 amino acids. Germline V gene sequence: CDR1 LGHDT, CDR2 YNNKEL (reference sequence). Trimming removed 2 bases from V and 8 bases from J; junction bases left unmatched: 19. Here the CDR3 reads CASSQQTGLAGFVGDEQFF. CDR3 nucleotides: TGTGCCAGCAGCCAACAGACAGGGCTAGCGGGATTCGTTGGGGATGAGCAGTTCTTC.

The J gene is TRBJ2-7, the V gene TRBV10-3; a possible D gene is TRBD1 (5 bases). The CDR3 contains 16 residues. V was clipped by 4 bases and J by 1 base, with 17 bases between them. The germline V gene encodes CDR1 ENHRY and CDR2 SYGVKD. In DNA, the CDR3 is TGTGCCATCAGTGGCTGGTCAGGGTCGTTTTCCTACGAGCAGTACTTC. It codes for CAISGWSGSFSYEQYF.

The sample holds a few counts of this clonotype. The rearrangement joins TRBV29-1 to TRBJ2-2; D is tentatively TRBD1 or TRBD2 (6 bases each). Trimming removed 6 bases from V and 3 bases from J, with 17 bases in between. This CDR3 has 15 residues. Germline V gene data show CDR1 as SQVTM and CDR2 as ANQGSEA. The CDR3 reads CSVLGGRVDTGELFF. CDR3 sequence (DNA): TGCAGCGTCCTCGGGGGCCGTGTGGACACCGGGGAGCTGTTTTTT.